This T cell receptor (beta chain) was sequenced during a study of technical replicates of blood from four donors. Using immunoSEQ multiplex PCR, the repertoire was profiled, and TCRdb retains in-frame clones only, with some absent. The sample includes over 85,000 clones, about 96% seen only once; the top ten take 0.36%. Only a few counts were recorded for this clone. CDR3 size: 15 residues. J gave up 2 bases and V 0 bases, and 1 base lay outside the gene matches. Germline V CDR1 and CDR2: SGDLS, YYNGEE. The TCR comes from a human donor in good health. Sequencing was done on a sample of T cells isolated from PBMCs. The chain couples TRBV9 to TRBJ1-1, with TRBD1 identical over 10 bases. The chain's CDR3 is CASSVVTGGNTEAFF. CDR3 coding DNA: TGTGCCAGCAGCGTAGTGACAGGGGGCAACACTGAAGCTTTCTTT.